Below, one T cell receptor (beta chain) is given with its context. The data stem from a study of blood T cell repertoires in COVID-19. Profiling relied on immunoSEQ multiplex PCR, and the TCRdb table lists in-frame clones only, not all of them. The sample yields 150,000 to 200,000 clones, approximately 91% seen once. Trimming cost V 4 bases and J 2 bases, with 13 bases left between them. CDR1 SGDLS and CDR2 YYNGEE come from the germline V gene. The length of the CDR3 is 14 residues. Seattle enrolled patients during active infection and tracked them longitudinally. The sequenced material came from peripheral blood. The chain is built from TRBV9 and TRBJ2-7; D might be TRBD1 (7 bases). The source of this sequence is a man aged 18 to 35 with COVID-19, enrolled during active disease. CDR3 bases: TGTGCCAGCAGCCCAGGGGGACTTGCCTACGAGCAGTACTTC. Protein: CASSPGGLAYEQYF.